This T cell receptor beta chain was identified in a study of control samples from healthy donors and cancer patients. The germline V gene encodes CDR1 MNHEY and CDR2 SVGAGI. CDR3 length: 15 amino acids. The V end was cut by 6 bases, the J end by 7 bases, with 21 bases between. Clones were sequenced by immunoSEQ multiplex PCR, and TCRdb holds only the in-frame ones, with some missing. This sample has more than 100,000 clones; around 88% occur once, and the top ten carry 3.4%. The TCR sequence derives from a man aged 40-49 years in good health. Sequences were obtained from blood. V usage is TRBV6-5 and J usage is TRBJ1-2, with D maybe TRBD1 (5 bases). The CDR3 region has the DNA TGTGCCAGCAGATTCCAAACGACAGACAGCCGTGGCTACACCTTC. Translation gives CASRFQTTDSRGYTF.